One sample yielded the 7 T cell receptor beta chains listed below, sequenced in a study of circulating and synovial CD4+ cells in juvenile arthritis. Assay: immunoSEQ multiplex PCR; the TCRdb copy retains only in-frame clones and omits some. This table holds tens of thousands of clones, approximately 94% found once. What was sequenced was CD4+ T cells from blood. The origin of the receptors is a human donor with juvenile idiopathic arthritis.

The V call is TRBV5-1, the J call TRBJ2-3, with 11 bases matching TRBD2. CDR1 and CDR2 from the germline V gene are SGHRS and YFSETQ. Unmatched junction bases numbered 3, after V lost 0 bases and J lost 0 bases. The CDR3 contains 17 residues. CDR3 nucleotides: TGCGCCAGCAGCTTGGTGGCTAGCGGGGGGAGCACAGATACGCAGTATTTT. It codes for CASSLVASGGSTDTQYF.

CDR3 residues: CASTFRQGGNEKLFF. As DNA, the CDR3 is TGTGCCAGCACCTTCCGACAGGGCGGGAATGAAAAACTGTTTTTT. This chain connects TRBV6-5 to TRBJ1-4; 7 nucleotides match TRBD1. CDR1 MNHEY and CDR2 SVGAGI come from the germline V gene. The CDR3 is made up of 15 amino acids. V lost 7 bases and J lost 5; bases outside the gene matches: 10.

This sequence joins TRBV5-6 and TRBJ2-5; D not certain. The CDR3 is 19 amino acids. Germline CDR1 is SGHDT and CDR2 is YYEEEE. V was cut by 9 bases and J by 4 bases, with 34 bases left in between. The CDR3 bases are TGTGCCACCACCTCCCAACGATCAAAGCAGGTAGATTCTCCAGAGACCCAGTACTTC. Protein sequence: CATTSQRSKQVDSPETQYF.

The J gene is TRBJ2-6, the V gene TRBV11-2, with 9 positions matching TRBD1. J lost 3 bases, V lost 0 bases, and 12 bases had no gene match. The CDR3 totals 20 residues. Germline CDR1 reads SGHAT; CDR2 reads FQNNGV. CDR3 loop: CASSLDPGTGSPFGANVLTF. The DNA of the CDR3 is TGTGCCAGCAGCTTAGACCCCGGGACAGGGTCTCCCTTTGGGGCCAACGTCCTGACTTTC.

The chain is built from TRBV4-2 and TRBJ1-2; D is possibly TRBD1 (6 bases). The CDR3 totals 15 residues. Trimming removed 1 base from V and 4 bases from J, with 13 bases in between. CDR1 is LGHNA and CDR2 is YNFKEQ in the germline V gene. The CDR3 DNA is TGTGCCAGCAGCCAAGGTCAGGGGCTTGGCTATGGCTACACCTTC. The encoded protein is CASSQGQGLGYGYTF.

The V gene is TRBV7-9, the J gene TRBJ1-4; D not resolved. Germline CDR1 is SEHNR and CDR2 is FQNEAQ (reference sequence). CDR3 length: 14 residues. With 5 bases removed from V and 8 bases from J, the gap between germline ends came to 15 bases. CDR3 in DNA: TGTGCCAGCAGCCGAATAATATCCAGGGAAAAACTGTTTTTT. Translated: CASSRIISREKLFF.

The rearrangement uses TRBV19 and TRBJ2-2, with a weak D call TRBD1 (5 bases). The CDR3 covers 16 residues. Germline CDR1 is LNHDA and CDR2 is SQIVND (reference sequence). V lost 7 bases, J lost 1 base, and 16 bases lay in between. The CDR3 nucleotides are TGTGCCAGTAATCTCCACAGGACCGAGAACACCGGGGAGCTGTTTTTT. Encoded protein: CASNLHRTENTGELFF.